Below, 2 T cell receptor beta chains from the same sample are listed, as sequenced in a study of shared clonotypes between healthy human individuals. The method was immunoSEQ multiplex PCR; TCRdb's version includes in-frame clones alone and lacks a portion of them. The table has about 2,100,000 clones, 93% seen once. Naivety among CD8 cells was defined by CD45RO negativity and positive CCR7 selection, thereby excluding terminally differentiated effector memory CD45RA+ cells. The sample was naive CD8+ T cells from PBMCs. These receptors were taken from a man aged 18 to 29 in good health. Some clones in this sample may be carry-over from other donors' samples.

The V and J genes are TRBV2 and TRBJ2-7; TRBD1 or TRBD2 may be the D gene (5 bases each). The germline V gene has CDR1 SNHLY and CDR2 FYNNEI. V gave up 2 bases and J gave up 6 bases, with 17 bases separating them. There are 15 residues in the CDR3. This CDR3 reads CASSEPRDGVGEQYF. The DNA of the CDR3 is TGTGCCAGCAGTGAACCCAGGGACGGGGTTGGCGAGCAGTACTTC.

CDR3 in DNA: TGTGCCAGCTCGTTACTTAGCGGGGGCCTAAGGGGCACAGATACGCAGTATTTT. It is translated as CASSLLSGGLRGTDTQYF. J is TRBJ2-3 and V is TRBV27; 9 bases map to TRBD2. The germline gives CDR1 MNHEY, CDR2 SMNVEV (reference sequence). The CDR3 runs to 18 residues. The V and J ends lost 8 bases and 1 base, in that order; junction bases with no gene match: 16.